The source of this T cell receptor (beta chain) is a study of Ad26.COV2.S vaccination and SARS-CoV-2 variants. Regarding the study as a whole: TCR breadth and depth analyses may have underestimated total T cell responses.

Trimming removed 2 bases from V and 5 bases from J, with 15 bases in between. CDR1 MGHRA and CDR2 YSYEKL come from the germline V gene. This CDR3 has 15 residues. As for treatment: around 19 received Ad26.COV2.S at low or high dose, single or two shots; roughly 5 received placebo; per-sample allocation not given. Day 63 after the first vaccine or placebo injection was the time point for sampling. A remark on this clone: No antigen is known for it.

The table came from immunoSEQ multiplex PCR; TCRdb's copy has only in-frame clones and leaves some out. The table lists some 320,000 clones, 85% of them singletons. Sequences were derived from peripheral blood, sampled in a trial of Ad26.COV2.S vaccine versus placebo. The chain combines TRBV4-1 with TRBJ1-2; weak D call: TRBD1 (6 bases). The clonotype comes from a person aged 18-65 years who received the Ad26.COV2.S COVID-19 vaccine or a placebo. The chain's CDR3 is CASSQNTRGGYGYTF. DNA of the CDR3: TGCGCCAGCAGCCAAAACACCAGGGGAGGGTATGGCTACACCTTC.